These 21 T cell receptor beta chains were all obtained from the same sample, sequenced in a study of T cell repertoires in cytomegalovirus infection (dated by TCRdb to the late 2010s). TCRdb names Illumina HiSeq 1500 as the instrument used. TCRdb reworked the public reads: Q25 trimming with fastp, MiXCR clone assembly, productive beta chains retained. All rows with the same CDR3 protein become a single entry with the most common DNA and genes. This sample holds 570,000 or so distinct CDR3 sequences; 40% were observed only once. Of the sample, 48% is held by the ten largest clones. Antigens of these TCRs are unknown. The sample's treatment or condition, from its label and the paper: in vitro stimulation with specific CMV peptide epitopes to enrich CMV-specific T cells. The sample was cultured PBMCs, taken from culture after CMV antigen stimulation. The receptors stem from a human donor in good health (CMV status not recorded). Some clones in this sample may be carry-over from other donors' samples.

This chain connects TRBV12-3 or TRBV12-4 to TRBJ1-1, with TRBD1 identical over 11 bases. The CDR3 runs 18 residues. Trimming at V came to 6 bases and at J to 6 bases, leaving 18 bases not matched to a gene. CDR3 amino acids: CASSSWVEDRGRGAEAFF. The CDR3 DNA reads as TGTGCCAGCAGCTCCTGGGTCGAGGACAGGGGGCGCGGGGCTGAAGCTTTCTTT.

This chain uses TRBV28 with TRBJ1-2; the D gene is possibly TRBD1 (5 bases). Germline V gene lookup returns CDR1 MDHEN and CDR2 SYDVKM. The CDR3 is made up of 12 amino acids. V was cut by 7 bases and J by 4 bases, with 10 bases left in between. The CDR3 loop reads CASKQGPYGYTF. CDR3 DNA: TGTGCCAGCAAGCAGGGCCCCTATGGCTACACCTTC.

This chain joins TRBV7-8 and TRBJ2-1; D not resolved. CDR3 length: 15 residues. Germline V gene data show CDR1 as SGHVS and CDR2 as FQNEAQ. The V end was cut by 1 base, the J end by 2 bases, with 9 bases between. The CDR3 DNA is TGTGCCAGCAGCTTAGGGGAACCGACCTACAATGAGCAGTTCTTC. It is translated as CASSLGEPTYNEQFF.

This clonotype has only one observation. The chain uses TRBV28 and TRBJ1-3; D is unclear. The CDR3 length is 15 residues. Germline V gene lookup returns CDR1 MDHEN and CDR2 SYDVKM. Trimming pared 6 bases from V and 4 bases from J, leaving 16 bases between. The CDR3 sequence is CASSQSLGGGNTIYF. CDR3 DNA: TGTGCCAGCAGCCAGTCCCTTGGAGGAGGAAACACCATATATTTT.

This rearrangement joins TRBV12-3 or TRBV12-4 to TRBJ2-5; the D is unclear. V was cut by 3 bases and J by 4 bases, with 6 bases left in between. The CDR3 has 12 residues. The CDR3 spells CASSFGPETQYF. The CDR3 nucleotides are TGTGCCAGCAGTTTTGGGCCAGAGACCCAGTACTTC.

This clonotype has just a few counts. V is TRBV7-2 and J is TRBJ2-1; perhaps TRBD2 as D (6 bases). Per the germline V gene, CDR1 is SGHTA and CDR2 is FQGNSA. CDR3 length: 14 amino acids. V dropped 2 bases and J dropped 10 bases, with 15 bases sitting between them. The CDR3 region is CASSLIRRGGEQFF. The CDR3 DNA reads TGTGCCAGCAGCTTAATACGCCGAGGAGGGGAGCAGTTCTTC. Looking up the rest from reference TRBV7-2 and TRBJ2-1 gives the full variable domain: GAGVSQSPSNKVTEKGKDVELRCDPISGHTALYWYRQSLGQGLEFLIYFQGNSAPDKSGLPSDRFSAERTGGSVSTLTIQRTQQEDSAVYLCASSLIRRGGEQFFGPGTRLTVL.

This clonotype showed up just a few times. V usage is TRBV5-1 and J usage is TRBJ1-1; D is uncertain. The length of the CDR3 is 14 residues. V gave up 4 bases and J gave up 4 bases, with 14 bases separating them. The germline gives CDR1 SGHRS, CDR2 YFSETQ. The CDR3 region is CASSGGTDGTEAFF. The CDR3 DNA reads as TGCGCCAGCAGCGGTGGAACAGATGGCACTGAAGCTTTCTTT.

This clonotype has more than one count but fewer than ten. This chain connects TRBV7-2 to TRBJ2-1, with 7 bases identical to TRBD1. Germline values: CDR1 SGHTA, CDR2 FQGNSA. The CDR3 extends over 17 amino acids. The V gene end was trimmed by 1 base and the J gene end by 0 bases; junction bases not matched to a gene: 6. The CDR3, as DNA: TGTGCCAGCAGCTTAGGACCGGGACAGAGCTCCTACAATGAGCAGTTCTTC. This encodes CASSLGPGQSSYNEQFF.

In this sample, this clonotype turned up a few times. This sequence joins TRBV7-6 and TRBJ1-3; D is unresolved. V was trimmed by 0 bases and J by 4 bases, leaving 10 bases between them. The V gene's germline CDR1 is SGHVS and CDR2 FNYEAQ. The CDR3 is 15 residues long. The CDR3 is CASSLAHGEGNTIYF. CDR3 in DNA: TGTGCCAGCAGCTTAGCGCACGGGGAAGGAAACACCATATATTTT. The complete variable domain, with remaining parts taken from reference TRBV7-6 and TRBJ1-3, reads GAGVSQSPRYKVTKRGQDVALRCDPISGHVSLYWYRQALGQGPEFLTYFNYEAQQDKSGLPNDRFSAERPEGSISTLTIQRTEQRDSAMYRCASSLAHGEGNTIYFGEGSWLTVV.

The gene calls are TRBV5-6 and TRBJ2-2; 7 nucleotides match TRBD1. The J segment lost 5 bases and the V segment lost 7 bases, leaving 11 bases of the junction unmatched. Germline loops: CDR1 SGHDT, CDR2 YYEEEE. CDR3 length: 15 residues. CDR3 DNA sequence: TGTGCCAGCGCGGCCGGGACAGTCGGTACCGGGGAGCTGTTTTTT. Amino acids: CASAAGTVGTGELFF.

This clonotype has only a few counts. DNA for the CDR3: TGTGCCAGCAGCTTGAGACAGGGTATAACTTTCTTT. Protein sequence: CASSLRQGITFF. The chain is built from TRBV7-2 and TRBJ1-1; 7 nucleotides align to TRBD1. J gave up 12 bases and V 3 bases, and 7 bases lay outside the gene matches. The germline gives CDR1 SGHTA, CDR2 FQGNSA. The CDR3 contains 12 residues.

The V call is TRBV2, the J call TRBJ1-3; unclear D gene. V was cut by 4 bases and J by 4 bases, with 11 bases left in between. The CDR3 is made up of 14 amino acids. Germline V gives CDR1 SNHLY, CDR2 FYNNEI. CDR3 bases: TGTGCCAGCAGTGTGCAGGCGGGGGGAAACACCATATATTTT. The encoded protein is CASSVQAGGNTIYF.

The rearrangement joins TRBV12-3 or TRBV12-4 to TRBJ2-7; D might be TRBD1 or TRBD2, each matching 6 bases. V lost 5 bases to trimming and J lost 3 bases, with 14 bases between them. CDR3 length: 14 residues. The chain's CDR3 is CASSEGDSGYEQYF. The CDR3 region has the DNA TGTGCCAGCAGTGAGGGGGACTCGGGCTACGAGCAGTACTTC.

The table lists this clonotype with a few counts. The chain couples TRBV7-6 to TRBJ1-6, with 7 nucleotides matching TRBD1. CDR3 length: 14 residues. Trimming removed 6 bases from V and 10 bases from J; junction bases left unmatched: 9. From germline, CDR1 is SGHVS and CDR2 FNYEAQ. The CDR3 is CASSLDTGDSPLHF. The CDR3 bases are TGTGCCAGCAGTCTGGATACAGGGGACTCACCCCTCCACTTT.

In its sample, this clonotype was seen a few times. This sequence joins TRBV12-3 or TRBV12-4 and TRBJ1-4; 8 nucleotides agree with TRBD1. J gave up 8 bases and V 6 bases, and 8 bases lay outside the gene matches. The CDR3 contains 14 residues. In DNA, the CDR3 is TGTGCCAGCAGGTCGGGACAGGTCGGGGAAAAACTGTTTTTT. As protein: CASRSGQVGEKLFF.

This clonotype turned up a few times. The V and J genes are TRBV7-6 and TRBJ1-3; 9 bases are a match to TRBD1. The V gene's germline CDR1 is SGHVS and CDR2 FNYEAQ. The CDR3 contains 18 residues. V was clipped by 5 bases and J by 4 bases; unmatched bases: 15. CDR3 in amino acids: CASSLRGQGRYTGNTIYF. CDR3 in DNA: TGTGCCAGCAGCCTCCGGGGACAGGGACGGTATACAGGAAACACCATATATTTT.

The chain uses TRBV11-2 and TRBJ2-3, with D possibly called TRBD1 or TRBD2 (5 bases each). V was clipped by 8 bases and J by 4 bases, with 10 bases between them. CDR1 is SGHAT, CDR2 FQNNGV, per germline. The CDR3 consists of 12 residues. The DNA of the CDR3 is TGTGCCAGCGGGGGTTTCGCAGATACGCAGTATTTT. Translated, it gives CASGGFADTQYF.

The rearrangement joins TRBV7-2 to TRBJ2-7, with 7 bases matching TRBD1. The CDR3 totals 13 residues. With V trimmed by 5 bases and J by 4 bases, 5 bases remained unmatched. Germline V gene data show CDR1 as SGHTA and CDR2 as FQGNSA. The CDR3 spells CASSIQGRYEQYF. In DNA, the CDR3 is TGTGCCAGCAGCATACAGGGGCGGTACGAGCAGTACTTC.

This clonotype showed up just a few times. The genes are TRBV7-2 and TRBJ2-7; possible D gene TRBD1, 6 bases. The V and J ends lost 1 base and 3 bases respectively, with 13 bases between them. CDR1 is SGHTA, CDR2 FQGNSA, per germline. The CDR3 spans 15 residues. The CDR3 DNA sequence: TGTGCCAGCAGCTTAGTTGTAGGACAGAACTACGAGCAGTACTTC. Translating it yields CASSLVVGQNYEQYF.

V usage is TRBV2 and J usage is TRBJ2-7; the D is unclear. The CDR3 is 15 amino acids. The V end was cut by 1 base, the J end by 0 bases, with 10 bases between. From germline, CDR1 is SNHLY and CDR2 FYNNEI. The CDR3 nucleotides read TGTGCCAGCAGTGAAGGCGCTTTTAGCTCCTACGAGCAGTACTTC. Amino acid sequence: CASSEGAFSSYEQYF.

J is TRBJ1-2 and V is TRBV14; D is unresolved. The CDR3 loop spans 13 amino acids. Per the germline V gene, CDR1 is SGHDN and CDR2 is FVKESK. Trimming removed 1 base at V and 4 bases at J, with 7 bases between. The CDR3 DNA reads TGTGCCAGCAGCCAAGGCCTCAGCTATGGCTACACCTTC. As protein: CASSQGLSYGYTF.